Listed below are T cell receptor beta chains from one sample, sequenced in a study of T cell responses to AZD1222 COVID-19 vaccine. Using immunoSEQ multiplex PCR, the repertoire was profiled, and TCRdb retains in-frame clones only, with some absent. The repertoire includes 20,000 to 25,000 clones, approximately 80% of them detected once, and 40% to 45% sits in the top ten. This specimen consisted of peripheral blood, obtained on day 0 of AZD1222 vaccination. All receptors come from an adult in good health. The CDR3 runs from the conserved cysteine through the conserved F or W. A D gene is named only where the DNA matches it firmly. A clone size is listed for some rows: how often the clone was seen (once, few, many), or a class if it is expanded.

TRBV4-3,TRBJ1-1,NA,NA,CASSQFRGATEAFF,TGCGCCAGCAGCCAATTCCGAGGGGCCACTGAAGCTTTCTTT
TRBV7-8,TRBJ2-7,NA,NA,CASSLTYEQYF,TGTGCCAGCAGCTTAACCTACGAGCAGTACTTC
TRBV28,TRBJ2-3,NA,NA,CASSSDPGGGRPDTQYF,TGTGCCAGCAGTTCTGACCCAGGGGGGGGACGACCAGATACGCAGTATTTT
TRBV5-7,TRBJ2-7,NA,NA,CASSLSFGQIKGSGYEQYF,TGTGCCAGCAGCTTATCCTTTGGACAGATCAAGGGTAGCGGCTACGAGCAGTACTTC
TRBV20-1,TRBJ2-4,TRBD1,NA,CSAPGQGIQYF,TGCAGTGCTCCGGGACAGGGCATTCAGTACTTC
TRBV6-6,TRBJ2-1,TRBD2,NA,CASSGTSGGEGDEQFF,TGTGCCAGCAGTGGGACTAGCGGGGGGGAGGGGGATGAGCAGTTCTTC
TRBV6-5,TRBJ1-4,TRBD1,NA,CATARDRGEKLFF,TGTGCCACCGCTCGGGACAGGGGTGAAAAACTGTTTTTT
TRBV28,TRBJ1-1,NA,few,CASSGDPTEAFF,TGTGCCAGCAGCGGGGATCCGACTGAAGCTTTCTTT
TRBV24-1,TRBJ2-7,TRBD2,NA,CATSDLTTSGRHEQYF,TGTGCCACCAGTGACTTGACTACTAGCGGGAGACACGAGCAGTACTTC
TRBV7-6,TRBJ2-2,NA,once,CASSLVPNTGELFF,TGTGCCAGCAGCTTAGTACCAAACACCGGGGAGCTGTTTTTT
TRBV5-1,TRBJ2-7,NA,few,CASSLGVGGYEQYF,TGCGCCAGCAGCTTGGGGGTAGGGGGCTACGAGCAGTACTTC
TRBV5-1,TRBJ2-5,NA,NA,CASSSGLYQETQYF,TGCGCCAGCAGCTCGGGATTGTACCAAGAGACCCAGTACTTC
TRBV5-4,TRBJ2-3,TRBD1,NA,CASSRQGISDTQYF,TGTGCCAGCAGCCGACAGGGTATTTCAGATACGCAGTATTTT
TRBV24-1,TRBJ2-6,NA,NA,CATSDSGSGANVLTF,TGTGCCACCAGTGATAGCGGTTCCGGGGCCAACGTCCTGACTTTC
TRBV12-3/TRBV12-4,TRBJ1-5,NA,NA,CASSLSEGQPQHF,TGTGCCAGCAGTTTATCCGAGGGCCAGCCCCAGCATTTT
TRBV12-3/TRBV12-4,TRBJ1-4,NA,NA,CASQGGGGKLFF,TGTGCCAGCCAAGGAGGGGGGGGAAAACTGTTTTTT